The clone carrying this T cell receptor (beta chain) is a singleton in its sample. Germline V gene sequence: CDR1 SGHDN, CDR2 FVKESK. The CDR3 extends over 13 amino acids. Losses at the gene ends were 1 base for V and 4 bases for J; bases not matched to a gene: 1. This sample was included in a study of cytomegalovirus exposure and HLA in healthy donors. Looking at the study overall: Unique TCRs numbering approximately 80 million, obtained from HLA-typed donors, made up an early data release.

With 60 Vbeta and 13 Jbeta primers, the PCR was carried out. Here immunoSEQ multiplex PCR was the method, and the copy in TCRdb shows in-frame clones only, minus some. The sample contains 150,000 to 200,000 clones, 60% to 80% of which appear only once. Sequenced sample: PBMCs. This TCR came from a woman between 50 and 59 years old in good health and CMV-seropositive. The rearrangement links TRBV14 to TRBJ2-7; 7 nucleotides match TRBD2. The CDR3 loop reads CASSQGSGYEQYF. CDR3 nucleotide sequence: TGTGCCAGCAGCCAAGGTAGCGGGTACGAGCAGTACTTC.